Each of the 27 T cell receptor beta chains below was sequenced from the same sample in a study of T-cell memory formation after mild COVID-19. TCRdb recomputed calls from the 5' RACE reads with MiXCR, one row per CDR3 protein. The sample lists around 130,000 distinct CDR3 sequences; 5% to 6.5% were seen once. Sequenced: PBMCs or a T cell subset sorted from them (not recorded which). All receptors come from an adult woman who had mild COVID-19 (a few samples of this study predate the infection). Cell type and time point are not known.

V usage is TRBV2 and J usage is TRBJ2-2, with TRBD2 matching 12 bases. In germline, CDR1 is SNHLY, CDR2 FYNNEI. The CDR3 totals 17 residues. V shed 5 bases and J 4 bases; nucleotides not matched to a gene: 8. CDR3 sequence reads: CASSPTSGRRSTGELFF. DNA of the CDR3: TGTGCCAGCAGTCCCACTAGCGGGAGGAGGAGCACCGGGGAGCTGTTTTTT.

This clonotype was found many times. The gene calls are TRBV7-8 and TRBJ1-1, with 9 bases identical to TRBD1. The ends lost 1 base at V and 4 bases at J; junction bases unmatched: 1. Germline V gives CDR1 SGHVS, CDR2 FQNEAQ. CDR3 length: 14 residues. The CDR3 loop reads CASSLGDRVTEAFF. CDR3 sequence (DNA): TGTGCCAGCAGCTTAGGGGACAGGGTCACTGAAGCTTTCTTT.

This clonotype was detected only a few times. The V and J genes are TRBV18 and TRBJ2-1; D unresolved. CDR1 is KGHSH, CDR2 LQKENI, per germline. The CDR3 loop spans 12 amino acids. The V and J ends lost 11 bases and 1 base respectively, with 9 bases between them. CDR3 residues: CAGLSSYNEQFF. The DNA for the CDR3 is TGTGCCGGCCTATCTTCCTACAATGAGCAGTTCTTC.

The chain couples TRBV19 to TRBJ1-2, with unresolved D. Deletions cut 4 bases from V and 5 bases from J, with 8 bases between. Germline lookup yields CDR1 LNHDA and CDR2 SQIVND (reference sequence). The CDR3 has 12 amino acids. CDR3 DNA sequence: TGTGCCAGTAGTAGCCGGTTTTATGGCTACACCTTC. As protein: CASSSRFYGYTF.

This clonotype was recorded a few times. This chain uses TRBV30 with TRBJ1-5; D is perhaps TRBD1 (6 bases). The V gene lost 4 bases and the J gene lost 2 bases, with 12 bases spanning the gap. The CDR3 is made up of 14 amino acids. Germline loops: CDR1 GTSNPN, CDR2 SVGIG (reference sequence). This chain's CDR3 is CAWNGRQGNQPQHF. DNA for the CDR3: TGTGCCTGGAACGGTAGACAGGGCAATCAGCCCCAGCATTTT.

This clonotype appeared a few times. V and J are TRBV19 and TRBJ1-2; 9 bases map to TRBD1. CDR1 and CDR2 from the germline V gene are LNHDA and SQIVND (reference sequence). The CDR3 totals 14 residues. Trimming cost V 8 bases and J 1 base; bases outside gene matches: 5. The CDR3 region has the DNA TGTGCCAGTGGAACGGGACAGGGTAACTATGGCTACACCTTC. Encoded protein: CASGTGQGNYGYTF. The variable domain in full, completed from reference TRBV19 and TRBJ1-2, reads DGGITQSPKYLFRKEGQNVTLSCEQNLNHDAMYWYRQDPGQGLRLIYYSQIVNDFQKGDIAEGYSVSREKKESFPLTVTSAQKNPTAFYLCASGTGQGNYGYTFGSGTRLTVV.

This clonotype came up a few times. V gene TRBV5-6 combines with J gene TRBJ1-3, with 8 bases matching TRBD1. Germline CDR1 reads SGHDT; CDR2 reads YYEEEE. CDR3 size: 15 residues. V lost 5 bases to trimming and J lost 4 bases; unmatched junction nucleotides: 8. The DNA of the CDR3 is TGTGCCAGCAGACCCTGGACAGGGAACGGAAACACCATATATTTT. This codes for CASRPWTGNGNTIYF. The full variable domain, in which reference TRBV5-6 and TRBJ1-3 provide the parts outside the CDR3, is DAGVTQSPTHLIKTRGQQVTLRCSPKSGHDTVSWYQQALGQGPQFIFQYYEEEERQRGNFPDRFSGHQFPNYSSELNVNALLLGDSALYLCASRPWTGNGNTIYFGEGSWLTVV.

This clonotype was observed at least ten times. CDR3 sequence reads: CASSRDRAYNEQFF. Written as DNA, the CDR3 is TGCGCCAGCAGCCGGGACAGGGCTTACAATGAGCAGTTCTTC. V is TRBV5-1 and J is TRBJ2-1; 9 positions agree with TRBD1. Germline loops: CDR1 SGHRS, CDR2 YFSETQ. CDR3 length: 14 residues. Trimming cost V 4 bases and J 4 bases; bases outside gene matches: 3.

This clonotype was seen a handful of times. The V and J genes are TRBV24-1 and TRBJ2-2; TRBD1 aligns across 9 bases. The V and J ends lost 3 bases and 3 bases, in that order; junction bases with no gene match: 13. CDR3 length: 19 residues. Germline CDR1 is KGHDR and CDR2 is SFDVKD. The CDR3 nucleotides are TGTGCCACCAGTGATCCCGGGACAGGGAGGGGAAGTGACACCGGGGAGCTGTTTTTT. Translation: CATSDPGTGRGSDTGELFF.

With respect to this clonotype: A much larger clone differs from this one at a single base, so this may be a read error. The CDR3 nucleotides are TGCGCCAGCAGCCAAGATAATCGACAGGTGGCGAGGGATGAGCAGTTCTTC. It codes for CASSQDNRQVARDEQFF. This sequence joins TRBV4-3 and TRBJ2-1, with a weak D call TRBD1 (6 bases). V was shortened by 0 bases and J by 8 bases, with 20 bases between the two germline ends. The CDR3 is made up of 17 amino acids. Germline lookup yields CDR1 LGHNA and CDR2 YSLEER.

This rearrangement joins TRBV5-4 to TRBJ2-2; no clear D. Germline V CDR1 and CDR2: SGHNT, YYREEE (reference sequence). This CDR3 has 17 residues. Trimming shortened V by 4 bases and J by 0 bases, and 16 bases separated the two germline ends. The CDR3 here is CASSPDGSRSNTGELFF. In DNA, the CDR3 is TGTGCCAGCAGCCCGGACGGCAGTCGATCGAACACCGGGGAGCTGTTTTTT.

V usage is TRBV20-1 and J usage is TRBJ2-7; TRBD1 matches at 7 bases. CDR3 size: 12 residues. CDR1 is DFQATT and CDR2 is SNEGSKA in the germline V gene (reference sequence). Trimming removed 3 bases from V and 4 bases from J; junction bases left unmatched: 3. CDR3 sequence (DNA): TGCAGTGCTAGGGCGACAGGGTACGAGCAGTACTTC. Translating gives CSARATGYEQYF.

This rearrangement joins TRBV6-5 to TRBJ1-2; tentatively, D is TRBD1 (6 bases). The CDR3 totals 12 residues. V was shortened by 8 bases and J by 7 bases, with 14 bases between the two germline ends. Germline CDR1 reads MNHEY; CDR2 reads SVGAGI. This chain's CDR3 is CASLSLGAGYTF. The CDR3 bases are TGTGCCAGCTTATCTTTGGGGGCTGGCTACACCTTC.

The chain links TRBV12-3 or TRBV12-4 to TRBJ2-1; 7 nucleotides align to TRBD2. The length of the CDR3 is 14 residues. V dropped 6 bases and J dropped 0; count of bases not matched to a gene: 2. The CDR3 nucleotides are TGTGCCAGCAGAAGCGGGGACTCCTACAATGAGCAGTTCTTC. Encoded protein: CASRSGDSYNEQFF.

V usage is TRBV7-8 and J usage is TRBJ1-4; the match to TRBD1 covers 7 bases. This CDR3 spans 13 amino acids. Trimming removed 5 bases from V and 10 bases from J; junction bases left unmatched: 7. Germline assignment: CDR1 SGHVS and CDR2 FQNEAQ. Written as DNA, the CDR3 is TGTGCCAGCAGCCTAGGGGGCTACGGAAAACTGTTTTTT. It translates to CASSLGGYGKLFF.

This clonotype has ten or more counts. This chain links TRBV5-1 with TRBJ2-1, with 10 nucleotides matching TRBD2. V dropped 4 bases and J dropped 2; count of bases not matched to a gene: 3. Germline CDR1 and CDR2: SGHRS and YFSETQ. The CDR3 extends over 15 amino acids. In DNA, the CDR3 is TGCGCCAGCAGCCTAGCGGGGGACACCTACAATGAGCAGTTCTTC. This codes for CASSLAGDTYNEQFF.

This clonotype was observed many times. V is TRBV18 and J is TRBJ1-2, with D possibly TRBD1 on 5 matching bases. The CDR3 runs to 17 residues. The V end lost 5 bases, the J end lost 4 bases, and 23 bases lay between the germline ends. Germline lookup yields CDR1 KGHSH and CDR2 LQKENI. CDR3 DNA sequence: TGTGCCAGCTCATCCAACCGTCAGGGATTTTCCTCCTATGGCTACACCTTC. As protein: CASSSNRQGFSSYGYTF.

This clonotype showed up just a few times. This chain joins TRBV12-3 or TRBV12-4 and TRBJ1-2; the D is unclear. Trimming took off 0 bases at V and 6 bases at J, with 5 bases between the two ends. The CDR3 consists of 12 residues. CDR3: CASSLAGNGYTF. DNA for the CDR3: TGTGCCAGCAGTTTAGCCGGGAATGGCTACACCTTC.

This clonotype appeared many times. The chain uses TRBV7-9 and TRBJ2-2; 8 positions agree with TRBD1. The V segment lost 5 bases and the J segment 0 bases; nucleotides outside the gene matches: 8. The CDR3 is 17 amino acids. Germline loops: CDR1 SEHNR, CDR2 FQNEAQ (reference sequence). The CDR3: CASSPPGTGSNTGELFF. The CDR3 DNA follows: TGTGCCAGCAGCCCTCCAGGGACAGGATCGAACACCGGGGAGCTGTTTTTT.

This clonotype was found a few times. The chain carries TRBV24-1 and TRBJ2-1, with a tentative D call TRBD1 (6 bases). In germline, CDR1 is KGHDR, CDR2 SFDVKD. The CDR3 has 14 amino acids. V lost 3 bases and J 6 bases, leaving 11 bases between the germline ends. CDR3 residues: CATSDTGLGNEQFF. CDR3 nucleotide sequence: TGTGCCACCAGTGATACAGGGTTAGGCAATGAGCAGTTCTTC.

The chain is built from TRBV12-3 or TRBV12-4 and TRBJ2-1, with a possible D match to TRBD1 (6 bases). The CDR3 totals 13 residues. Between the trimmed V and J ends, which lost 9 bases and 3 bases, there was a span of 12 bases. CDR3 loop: CASRTGRYNEQFF. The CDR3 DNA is TGTGCCAGTCGAACAGGGCGCTACAATGAGCAGTTCTTC.

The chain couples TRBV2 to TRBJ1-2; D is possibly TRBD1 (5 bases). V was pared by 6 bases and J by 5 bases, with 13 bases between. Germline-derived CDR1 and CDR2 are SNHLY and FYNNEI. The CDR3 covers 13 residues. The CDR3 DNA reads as TGTGCCAGCAGGGAGACAGCTATATATGGCTACACCTTC. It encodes CASRETAIYGYTF.

CDR3 bases: TGTGCCACCAGCAAAGAATTGACTAGCGGGACTAGCACAGATACGCAGTATTTT. Translation: CATSKELTSGTSTDTQYF. The rearrangement uses TRBV15 and TRBJ2-3; the match to TRBD2 covers 11 bases. Germline CDR1 reads LNHNV; CDR2 reads YYDKDF (reference sequence). Trimming at V came to 4 bases and at J to 0 bases, leaving 9 bases not matched to a gene. This CDR3 spans 18 amino acids. The variable domain in full, completed from reference TRBV15 and TRBJ2-3, reads DAMVIQNPRYQVTQFGKPVTLSCSQTLNHNVMYWYQQKSSQAPKLLFHYYDKDFNNEADTPDNFQSRRPNTSFCFLDIRSPGLGDTAMYLCATSKELTSGTSTDTQYFGPGTRLTVL.

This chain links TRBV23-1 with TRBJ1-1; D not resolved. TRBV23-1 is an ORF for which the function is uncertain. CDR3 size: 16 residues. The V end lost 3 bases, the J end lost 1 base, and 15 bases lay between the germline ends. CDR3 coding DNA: TGCGCCAGCAGTCAGGCCATTTTGTCCGGGAACACTGAAGCTTTCTTT. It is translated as CASSQAILSGNTEAFF.

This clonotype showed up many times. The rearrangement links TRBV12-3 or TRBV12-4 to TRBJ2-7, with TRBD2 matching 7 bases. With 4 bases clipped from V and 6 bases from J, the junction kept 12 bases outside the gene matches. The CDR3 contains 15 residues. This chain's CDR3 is CASSYDSSGVAEQYF. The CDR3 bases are TGTGCCAGCAGTTACGACTCCAGCGGGGTCGCCGAGCAGTACTTC.

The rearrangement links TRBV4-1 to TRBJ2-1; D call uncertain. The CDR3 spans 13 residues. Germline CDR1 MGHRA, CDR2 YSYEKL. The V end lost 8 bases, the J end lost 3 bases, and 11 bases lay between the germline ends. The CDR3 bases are TGCGCCAGCGGGTCCCCCGGCTACAATGAGCAGTTCTTC. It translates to CASGSPGYNEQFF.

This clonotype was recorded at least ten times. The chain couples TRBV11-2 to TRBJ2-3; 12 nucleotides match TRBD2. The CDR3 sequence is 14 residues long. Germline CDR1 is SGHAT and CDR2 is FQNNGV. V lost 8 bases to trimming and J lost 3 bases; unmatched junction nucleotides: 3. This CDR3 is CASLAGGQTDTQYF. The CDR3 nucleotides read TGTGCCAGCCTAGCGGGGGGGCAGACAGATACGCAGTATTTT.